Reported below is one T cell receptor beta chain. Its antigen is unknown. This sample is part of a study of shared clonotypes between healthy human individuals. The study's findings and limits: What naive subsets generally showed was a larger estimated richness than memory subsets showed.

CD45RO-negative cells were positively selected for CCR7, leaving out terminally differentiated effector memory CD45RA+ cells. The CDR3 loop spans 13 amino acids. V lost 4 bases to trimming and J lost 1 base, with 8 bases between them. Per germline, CDR1 SGHVS and CDR2 FQNEAQ. Clones were read by immunoSEQ multiplex PCR, and TCRdb kept only the in-frame ones, dropping some. The table shows under 1 million clones, with roughly 92% occurring only once. This receptor was obtained from a man aged 25 to 40 in good health. The sequenced sample was naive CD8+ T cells sorted from blood. The V gene is TRBV7-8, the J gene TRBJ2-7, with D unresolved. For the CDR3, the DNA is TGTGCCAGCAGCTCCGATGGATCCTACGAGCAGTACTTC. Translation: CASSSDGSYEQYF.